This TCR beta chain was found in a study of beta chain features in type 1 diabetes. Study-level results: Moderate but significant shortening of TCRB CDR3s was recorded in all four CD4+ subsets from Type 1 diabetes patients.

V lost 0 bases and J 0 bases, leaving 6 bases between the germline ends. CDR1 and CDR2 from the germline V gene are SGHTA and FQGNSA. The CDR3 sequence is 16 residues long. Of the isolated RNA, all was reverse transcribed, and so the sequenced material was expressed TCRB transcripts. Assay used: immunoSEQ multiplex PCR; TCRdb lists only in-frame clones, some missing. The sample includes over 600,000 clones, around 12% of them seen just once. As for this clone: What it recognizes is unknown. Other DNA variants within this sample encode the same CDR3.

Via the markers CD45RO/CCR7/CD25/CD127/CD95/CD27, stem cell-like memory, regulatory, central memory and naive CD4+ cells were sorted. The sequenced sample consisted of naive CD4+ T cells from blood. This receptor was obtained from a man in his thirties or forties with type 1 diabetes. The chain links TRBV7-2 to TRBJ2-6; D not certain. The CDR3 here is CASSLARSSGANVLTF. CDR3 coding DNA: TGTGCCAGCAGCTTAGCCAGAAGCTCTGGGGCCAACGTCCTGACTTTC.